This record covers a single TCR beta chain. A read error may be the cause here, since a much bigger clone is one base away. The CDR3 has 15 residues. J lost 4 bases, V lost 9 bases, and 10 bases had no gene match. Germline CDR1 MNHEY, CDR2 SVGEGT. Exclusion of patients followed from uncontrolled infection, other autoimmune disease, pregnancy or lactation. Amplification targeted TCR beta CDR3 regions from RNA transcripts. HTBI primers were employed in a first-round RT-PCR of the TCR CDR3. TCRdb analysed the multiplex PCR reads with MiXCR anew, one entry per CDR3 protein. The sample contains 300,000 to 450,000 distinct CDR3 sequences, over 15% of which appear only once. This sample was included in a study of T cells in Graves' hyperthyroidism and ophthalmopathy.

This receptor was obtained from a woman between 35 and 50 years old with Graves' ophthalmopathy. Sequenced input: blood. The chain has TRBV6-2 or TRBV6-3 and TRBJ2-2, with 8 bases matching TRBD2. DNA of the CDR3: TGTGCCAGTAGAGGGACTAGAGCGGTCACCGGGGAGCTGTTTTTT. Translated: CASRGTRAVTGELFF.